This TCR beta chain was identified in a study of T cell responses to AZD1222 COVID-19 vaccine (dated by TCRdb to the early 2020s). Regarding the study in general: TCR sequencing covered approximately 230 trial participants: about 210 given two doses of AZD1222 and 26 given two doses of MenACWY control vaccine. Enrollment into the trials was organized by age into subgroups of 18-55, 56-69 and 70-plus years, and those subgroups contained about 150, 27 and 61 TCR-sequenced participants, respectively.

The CDR3 regions of human TCRbeta chains were analyzed by immunosequencing. The study's processing was this. TCRs in the repertoires were matched against a reference library of SARS-CoV-2-specific TCRs that had been generated with the MIRA antigen-specificity platform. Breadth meant the fraction of unique TCRs that were SARS-CoV-2-associated, whereas depth meant the fraction of total T cells that were SARS-CoV-2-associated. Using the MIRA data, each spike-specific TCR was mapped to the spike region that the TCR reacts to and placed in a CD4 or CD8 class. Log10-transformed breadth and depth values were compared by one-way ANOVA with Sidak's multiple comparisons tests. As stored in TCRdb, this immuneACCESS dataset retains in-frame rearrangements with V and J assigned. A fraction of the clones does not appear; measured against another copy, unresolved V genes explain less than half of the discrepancy, and the remainder lacks a known reason. V and J calls and clone size follow that table, whereas D and trimming were derived from the DNA. A total of approximately 80,000 clones appear in this sample, approximately 85% of them only once. Approximately 3.6% of the sample rests with the top ten.

The research as a whole found: Because no day 14 peak-response samples were available, repertoires were characterized only after the peak T cell response. Epitopes outside the regions mutated in the B.1.351 and B.1.1.7 variants were reportedly recognized by nearly half of the unique spike-specific TCRs. Most participants were white British and females outnumbered males, and the authors suggested that clonal diversity may have been underestimated. Conclusions about previously exposed vaccinees are limited, since just 5 to 7 AZD1222 recipients were seropositive for SARS-CoV-2 at baseline. Vaccine-associated CD4 TCRs spanned the whole spike protein, with dominant responses in regions 160-218 and 743-854. Spike-specific TCR breadth and depth rose significantly after two AZD1222 doses compared with day 0 and with MenACWY recipients. The 56-69-year group was small, and its depth increase did not reach significance, likely because of low power.

In light of the paper, this sample's time point label describes: about 28 days (+/-7) after the second vaccine dose. Because spike-specific TCR depth and breadth did not differ between the two schedules, AZD1222 recipients who got a second dose at roughly 4 weeks were pooled with those who got a second dose at roughly 12 weeks. Vaccinee samples came from UK trials COV001 and COV002, including a single-blind randomized controlled phase 2/3 trial of AZD1222 (ChAdOx1 nCoV-19) in healthy adults. Trial participant PBMC samples were collected at day 0 and day 28 after the second dose for TCRbeta chain sequencing. As concerns this clone: Its cognate antigen has yet to be identified. Per-base quality was not reported, and no clone a single base away is much larger than it.

The CDR3 starts with the cysteine, ends with the phenylalanine, and has 16 residues. Solely the CDR3 DNA is kept, with 48 bases framed from the first base. Per the germline V gene (reference sequence), LGHDT is the CDR1 and YNNKEL is the CDR2. Germline trimming: 4 bases from V, 0 bases from J; junction bases outside gene matches: 6. The receptor chain draws on TRBV3-1 (or the pseudogene TRBV3-2) and TRBJ2-1; 7 junctional bases match TRBD1. This specimen was peripheral blood, taken 28 days after the second AZD1222 dose. The receptor's source is an adult who received the AZD1222 COVID-19 vaccine. The bases read TGTGCCAGCAGCCGAGTTACAGGGGACTCCTACAATGAGCAGTTCTTC. This codes for CASSRVTGDSYNEQFF.